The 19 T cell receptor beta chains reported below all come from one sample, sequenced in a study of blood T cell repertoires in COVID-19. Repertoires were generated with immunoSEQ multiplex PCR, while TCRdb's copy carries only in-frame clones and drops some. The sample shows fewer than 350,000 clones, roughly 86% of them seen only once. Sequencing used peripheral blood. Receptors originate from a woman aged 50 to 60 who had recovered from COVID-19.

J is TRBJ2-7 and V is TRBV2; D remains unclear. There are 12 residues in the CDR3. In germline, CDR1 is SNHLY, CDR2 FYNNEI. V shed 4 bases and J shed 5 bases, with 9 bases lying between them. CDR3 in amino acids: CASSVSSNEQYF. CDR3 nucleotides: TGTGCCAGCAGTGTAAGTAGTAACGAGCAGTACTTC.

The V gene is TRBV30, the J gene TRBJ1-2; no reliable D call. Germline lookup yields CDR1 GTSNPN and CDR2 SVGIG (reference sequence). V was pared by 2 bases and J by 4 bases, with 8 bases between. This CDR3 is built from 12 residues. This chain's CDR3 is CAWSIGSYGYTF. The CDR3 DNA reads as TGTGCCTGGAGTATAGGGAGCTATGGCTACACCTTC. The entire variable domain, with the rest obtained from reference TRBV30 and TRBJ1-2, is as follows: SQTIHQWPATLVQPVGSPLSLECTVEGTSNPNLYWYRQAAGRGLQLLFYSVGIGQISSEVPQNLSASRPQDRQFILSSKKLLLSDSGFYLCAWSIGSYGYTFGSGTRLTVV.

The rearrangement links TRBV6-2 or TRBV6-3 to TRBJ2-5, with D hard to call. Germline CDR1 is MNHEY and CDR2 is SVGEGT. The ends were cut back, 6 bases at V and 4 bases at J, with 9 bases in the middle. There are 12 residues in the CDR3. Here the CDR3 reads CASSPSVETQYF. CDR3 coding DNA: TGTGCCAGCAGCCCCTCGGTAGAGACCCAGTACTTC.

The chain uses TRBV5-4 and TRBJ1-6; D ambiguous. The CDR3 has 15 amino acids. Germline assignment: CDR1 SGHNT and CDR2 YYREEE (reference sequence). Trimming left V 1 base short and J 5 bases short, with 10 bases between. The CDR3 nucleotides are TGTGCCAGCAGCTTGCAGGCACCCAATAATTCACCCCTCCACTTT. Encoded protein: CASSLQAPNNSPLHF.

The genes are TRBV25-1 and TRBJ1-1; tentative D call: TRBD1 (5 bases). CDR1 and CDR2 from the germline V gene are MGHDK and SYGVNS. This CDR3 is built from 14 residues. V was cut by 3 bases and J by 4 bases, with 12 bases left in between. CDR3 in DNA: TGTGCCAGCAGTGACCCGGGGGGGGGCACTGAAGCTTTCTTT. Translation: CASSDPGGGTEAFF.

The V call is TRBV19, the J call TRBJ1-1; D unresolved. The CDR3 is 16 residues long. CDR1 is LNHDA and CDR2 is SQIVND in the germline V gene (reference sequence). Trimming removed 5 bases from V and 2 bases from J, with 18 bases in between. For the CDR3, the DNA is TGTGCCAGTAGTTGGCCTTCGACTCGAACCAACACTGAAGCTTTCTTT. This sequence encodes CASSWPSTRTNTEAFF. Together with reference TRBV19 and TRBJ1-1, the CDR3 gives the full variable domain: DGGITQSPKYLFRKEGQNVTLSCEQNLNHDAMYWYRQDPGQGLRLIYYSQIVNDFQKGDIAEGYSVSREKKESFPLTVTSAQKNPTAFYLCASSWPSTRTNTEAFFGQGTRLTVV.

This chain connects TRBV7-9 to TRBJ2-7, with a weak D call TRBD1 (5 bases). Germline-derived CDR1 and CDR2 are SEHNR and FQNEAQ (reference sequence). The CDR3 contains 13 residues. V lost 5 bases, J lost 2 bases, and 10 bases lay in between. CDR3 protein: CASSMDITYEQYF. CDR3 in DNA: TGTGCCAGCAGCATGGACATTACCTACGAGCAGTACTTC.

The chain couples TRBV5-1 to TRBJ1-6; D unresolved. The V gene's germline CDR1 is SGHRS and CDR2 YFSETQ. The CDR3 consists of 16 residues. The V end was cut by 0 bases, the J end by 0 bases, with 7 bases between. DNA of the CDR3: TGCGCCAGCAGCTTGGCGGGGAGCTCCTATAATTCACCCCTCCACTTT. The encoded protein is CASSLAGSSYNSPLHF. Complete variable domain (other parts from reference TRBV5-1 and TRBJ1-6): KAGVTQTPRYLIKTRGQQVTLSCSPISGHRSVSWYQQTPGQGLQFLFEYFSETQRNKGNFPGRFSGRQFSNSRSEMNVSTLELGDSALYLCASSLAGSSYNSPLHFGNGTRLTVT.

CDR3 in amino acids: CSVARTSGYNEQFF. The CDR3 nucleotides are TGCAGCGTTGCAAGGACTAGCGGCTACAATGAGCAGTTCTTC. V is TRBV29-1 and J is TRBJ2-1; 10 bases fit TRBD2. The CDR3 runs 14 residues. J lost 3 bases, V lost 4 bases, and 3 bases had no gene match. The germline CDR1 and CDR2 sequences are SQVTM and ANQGSEA.

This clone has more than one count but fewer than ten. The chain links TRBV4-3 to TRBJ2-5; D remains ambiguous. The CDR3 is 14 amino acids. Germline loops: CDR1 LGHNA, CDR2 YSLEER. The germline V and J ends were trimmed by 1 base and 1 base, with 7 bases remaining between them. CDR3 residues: CASSQVHSQETQYF. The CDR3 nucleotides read TGCGCCAGCAGCCAAGTACATTCCCAAGAGACCCAGTACTTC.

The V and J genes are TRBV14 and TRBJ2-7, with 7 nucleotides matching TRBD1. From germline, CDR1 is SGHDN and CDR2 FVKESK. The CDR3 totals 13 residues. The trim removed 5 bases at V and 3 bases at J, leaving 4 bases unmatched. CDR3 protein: CASSAYRGYEQYF. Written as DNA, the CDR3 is TGTGCCAGCAGCGCCTACAGGGGCTACGAGCAGTACTTC.

The CDR3 region has the DNA TGCAGTGCTAGTACGACTAGCGGGAGGGCTGGCGCACACAATGAGCAGTTCTTC. Translation: CSASTTSGRAGAHNEQFF. The rearrangement links TRBV20-1 to TRBJ2-1, with TRBD2 matching 14 bases. The CDR3 is 18 residues long. Germline assignment: CDR1 DFQATT and CDR2 SNEGSKA (reference sequence). V shed 3 bases, J shed 5 bases, and the junction held 12 bases outside the gene matches.

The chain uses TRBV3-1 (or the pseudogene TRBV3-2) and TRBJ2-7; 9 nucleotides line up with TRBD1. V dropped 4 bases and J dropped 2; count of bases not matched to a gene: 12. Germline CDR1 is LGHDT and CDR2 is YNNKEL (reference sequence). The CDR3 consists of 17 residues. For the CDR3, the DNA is TGTGCCAGCAGCCCCACCTACAGGGGGCTCAATACCTACGAGCAGTACTTC. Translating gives CASSPTYRGLNTYEQYF.

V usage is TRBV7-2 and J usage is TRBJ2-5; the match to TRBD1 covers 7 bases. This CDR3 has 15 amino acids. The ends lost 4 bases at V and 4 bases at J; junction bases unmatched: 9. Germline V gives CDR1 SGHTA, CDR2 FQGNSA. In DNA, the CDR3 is TGTGCCAGCAGCTATAATAACAGGGGCCGAGAGACCCAGTACTTC. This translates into CASSYNNRGRETQYF.

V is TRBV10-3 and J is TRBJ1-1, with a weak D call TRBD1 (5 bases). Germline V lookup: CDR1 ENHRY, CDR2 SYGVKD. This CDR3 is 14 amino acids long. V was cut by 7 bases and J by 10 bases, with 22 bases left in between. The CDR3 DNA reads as TGTGCCATCAAGGGAGACACTACCTTGGGGGGAGCTTTCTTT. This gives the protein CAIKGDTTLGGAFF.

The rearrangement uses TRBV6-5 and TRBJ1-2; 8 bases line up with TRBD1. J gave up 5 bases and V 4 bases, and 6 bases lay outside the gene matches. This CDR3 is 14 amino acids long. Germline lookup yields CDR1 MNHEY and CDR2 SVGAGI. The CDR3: CASSLKTGEYGYTF. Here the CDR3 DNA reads TGTGCCAGCAGTTTAAAGACAGGGGAGTATGGCTACACCTTC.

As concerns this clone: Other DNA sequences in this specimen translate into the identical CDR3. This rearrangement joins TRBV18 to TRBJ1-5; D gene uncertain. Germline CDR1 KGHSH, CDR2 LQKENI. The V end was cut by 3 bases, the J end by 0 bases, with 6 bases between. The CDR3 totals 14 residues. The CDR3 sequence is CASSPGGSNQPQHF. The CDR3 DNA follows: TGTGCCAGCTCACCCGGCGGTAGCAATCAGCCCCAGCATTTT.

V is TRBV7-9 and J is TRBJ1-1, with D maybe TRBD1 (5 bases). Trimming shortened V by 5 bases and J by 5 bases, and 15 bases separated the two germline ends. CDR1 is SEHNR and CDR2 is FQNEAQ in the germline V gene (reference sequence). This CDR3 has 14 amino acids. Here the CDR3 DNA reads TGTGCCAGCAGCCCACAGGTGTTGATGACTGAAGCTTTCTTT. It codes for CASSPQVLMTEAFF.

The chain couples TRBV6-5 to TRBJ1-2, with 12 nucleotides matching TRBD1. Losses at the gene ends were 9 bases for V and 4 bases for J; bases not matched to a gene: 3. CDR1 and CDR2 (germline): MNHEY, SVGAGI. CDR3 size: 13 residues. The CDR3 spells CASGTGGGYGYTF. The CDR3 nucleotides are TGTGCCAGTGGGACAGGGGGCGGCTATGGCTACACCTTC.